Below, 16 T cell receptor beta chains from the same sample are listed, as sequenced in a study of shared clonotypes between healthy human individuals. Terminally differentiated effector memory CD45RA+ cells were excluded by CCR7 positive selection of CD45RO-negative cells. Clones were sequenced by immunoSEQ multiplex PCR, and TCRdb holds only the in-frame ones, with some missing. The data hold about 2 million clones, with approximately 95% observed a single time. Material for sequencing was naive CD8+ T cells sorted from blood. The receptor source for this set is a man aged 18 to 30 in good health.

V gene TRBV9 combines with J gene TRBJ2-1, with 7 bases fitting TRBD2. Germline lookup yields CDR1 SGDLS and CDR2 YYNGEE. V was pared by 4 bases and J by 10 bases, with 5 bases of the junction left unmatched. The CDR3 totals 12 residues. The CDR3 nucleotides read TGTGCCAGCAGCCCGACTAGCAAGGAGCAGTTCTTC. Translated: CASSPTSKEQFF.

This rearrangement joins TRBV4-1 to TRBJ2-1; D may be TRBD1 (5 bases). The V and J ends lost 2 bases and 0 bases respectively, with 14 bases between them. This CDR3 spans 17 amino acids. Germline V CDR1 and CDR2: MGHRA, YSYEKL. The chain's CDR3 is CASSQIRDSRSYNEQFF. As DNA, the CDR3 is TGCGCCAGCAGCCAAATTAGAGACAGCCGCTCCTACAATGAGCAGTTCTTC.

The CDR3 sequence: CASSSPGTNNEQFF. DNA for the CDR3: TGTGCCAGCAGCTCTCCGGGGACCAACAATGAGCAGTTCTTC. The chain carries TRBV5-8 and TRBJ2-1; tentatively, D is TRBD1 or TRBD2 (5 bases each). The V gene lost 3 bases and the J gene lost 5 bases, with 12 bases spanning the gap. This CDR3 has 14 amino acids. CDR1 and CDR2 (germline): SGHTS, YDEGEE.

The chain joins TRBV13 to TRBJ1-3, with unresolved D. V was clipped by 2 bases and J by 1 base, with 18 bases between them. The CDR3 is 18 residues long. The V gene's germline CDR1 is PRHDT and CDR2 FYEKMQ (reference sequence). CDR3: CASSLKDEGILSGNTIYF. The CDR3 nucleotides read TGTGCCAGCAGCTTAAAGGATGAGGGAATCCTTTCTGGAAACACCATATATTTT. The full variable domain, in which reference TRBV13 and TRBJ1-3 provide the parts outside the CDR3, is AAGVIQSPRHLIKEKRETATLKCYPIPRHDTVYWYQQGPGQDPQFLISFYEKMQSDKGSIPDRFSAQQFSDYHSELNMSSLELGDSALYFCASSLKDEGILSGNTIYFGEGSWLTVV.

This CDR3 reads CASSQEGQPQHF. Here the CDR3 DNA reads TGTGCCAGCAGCCAAGAGGGACAGCCCCAGCATTTT. V usage is TRBV4-2 and J usage is TRBJ1-5; D not certain. The germline CDR1 and CDR2 sequences are LGHNA and YNFKEQ. The germline V and J ends were trimmed by 0 bases and 7 bases, with 4 bases remaining between them. CDR3 length: 12 residues.

The J gene is TRBJ2-5, the V gene TRBV5-4; D not certain. V lost 6 bases, J lost 5 bases, and 17 bases lay in between. This CDR3 spans 14 amino acids. CDR1 and CDR2 (germline): SGHNT, YYREEE (reference sequence). CDR3 nucleotide sequence: TGTGCCAGCACCCTCTGGGCCTCCATGGAGACCCAGTACTTC. Translation: CASTLWASMETQYF.

V and J are TRBV10-2 and TRBJ2-1; 9 bases are a match to TRBD2. Germline V CDR1 and CDR2: WSHSY, SAAADI. The CDR3 is 16 residues long. V shed 2 bases, J shed 5 bases, and the junction held 7 bases outside the gene matches. The CDR3 is CASSELAGGLDNEQFF. CDR3 sequence (DNA): TGCGCCAGCAGTGAGCTCGCGGGGGGGCTTGACAATGAGCAGTTCTTC.

J is TRBJ2-7 and V is TRBV6-1; no firm D call. V was trimmed by 1 base and J by 3 bases, leaving 13 bases between them. The CDR3 runs to 15 residues. Germline V CDR1 and CDR2: MNHNS, SASEGT. The CDR3 DNA sequence: TGTGCCAGCAGTGAAGAAGGGTCAGTCGGCTACGAGCAGTACTTC. Amino acids: CASSEEGSVGYEQYF.

The V and J genes are TRBV29-1 and TRBJ2-7; TRBD2 aligns across 9 bases. The germline V gene encodes CDR1 SQVTM and CDR2 ANQGSEA. This CDR3 is 15 amino acids long. The trim removed 0 bases at V and 0 bases at J, leaving 3 bases unmatched. The CDR3 spells CSVEDSGGSSYEQYF. CDR3 DNA sequence: TGCAGCGTTGAAGATAGCGGGGGAAGCTCCTACGAGCAGTACTTC.

The rearrangement joins TRBV6-5 to TRBJ1-6; a weak D match, TRBD1 (5 bases). CDR1 is MNHEY, CDR2 SVGAGI, per germline. The CDR3 is 14 residues long. V gave up 2 bases and J gave up 9 bases, with 11 bases separating them. The CDR3 DNA reads TGTGCCAGCAGTTACGGCCTTGGGGGTTCACCCCTCCACTTT. This sequence encodes CASSYGLGGSPLHF.

V and J are TRBV2 and TRBJ2-1; 9 nucleotides agree with TRBD1. The CDR3 runs to 15 residues. CDR1 and CDR2 from the germline V gene are SNHLY and FYNNEI. The J segment lost 6 bases and the V segment lost 5 bases, leaving 8 bases of the junction unmatched. The CDR3 protein is CASSSPGQGFNEQFF. As DNA, the CDR3 is TGTGCCAGCAGTAGCCCGGGACAGGGTTTCAATGAGCAGTTCTTC. The whole variable domain, filled in from reference TRBV2 and TRBJ2-1, reads EPEVTQTPSHQVTQMGQEVILRCVPISNHLYFYWYRQILGQKVEFLVSFYNNEISEKSEIFDDQFSVERPDGSNFTLKIRSTKLEDSAMYFCASSSPGQGFNEQFFGPGTRLTVL.

The chain couples TRBV19 to TRBJ2-7; possible D gene TRBD2, 6 bases. Germline V gives CDR1 LNHDA, CDR2 SQIVND (reference sequence). With 9 bases removed from V and 1 base from J, the gap between germline ends came to 16 bases. The length of the CDR3 is 14 residues. CDR3 sequence (DNA): TGTGCCAGCCGGCCTCCTGGGGGGTCCTACGAGCAGTACTTC. Its protein is CASRPPGGSYEQYF.

The chain combines TRBV27 with TRBJ2-1; TRBD2 matches at 9 bases. This CDR3 has 17 amino acids. Germline V gene data show CDR1 as MNHEY and CDR2 as SMNVEV (reference sequence). Unmatched junction bases numbered 6, after V lost 3 bases and J lost 0 bases. DNA for the CDR3: TGTGCCAGCAGTTTTTTAGCGGGGGCAAGCTCCTACAATGAGCAGTTCTTC. Amino acids: CASSFLAGASSYNEQFF.

Points on this clone: The sample has other DNA sequences that encode this CDR3 too. The V gene is TRBV11-2, the J gene TRBJ2-7; no reliable D call. Trimming removed 3 bases at V and 4 bases at J, with 10 bases between. The CDR3 is made up of 13 amino acids. Germline V gene sequence: CDR1 SGHAT, CDR2 FQNNGV. The DNA of the CDR3 is TGTGCCAGCAGCTTCAGGCAGACTTACGAGCAGTACTTC. This codes for CASSFRQTYEQYF.

This chain connects TRBV5-6 to TRBJ2-1; D not resolved. The CDR3 is made up of 15 amino acids. Germline CDR1 reads SGHDT; CDR2 reads YYEEEE. Trimming took 0 bases from V and 2 from J, leaving 9 bases between them. As DNA, the CDR3 is TGTGCCAGCAGCTTGGGACGCCTAACCTACAATGAGCAGTTCTTC. Its protein product is CASSLGRLTYNEQFF. Filled out from reference TRBV5-6 and TRBJ2-1, the complete variable domain reads DAGVTQSPTHLIKTRGQQVTLRCSPKSGHDTVSWYQQALGQGPQFIFQYYEEEERQRGNFPDRFSGHQFPNYSSELNVNALLLGDSALYLCASSLGRLTYNEQFFGPGTRLTVL.

V usage is TRBV6-4 and J usage is TRBJ2-5, with 8 bases fitting TRBD2. There are 14 residues in the CDR3. Germline CDR1 reads MRHNA; CDR2 reads SNTAGT. V was pared by 9 bases and J by 9 bases, with 15 bases of the junction left unmatched. The CDR3 bases are TGTGCCAGACTGGAGCGGGGGCCTTCCCGAGCCCAGTACTTC. Its protein product is CARLERGPSRAQYF.